This T cell receptor beta chain comes out of a study of cytomegalovirus exposure and HLA in healthy donors. General observations from the study: When presence/absence was analysed, sequencing depth was taken to be roughly uniform across donors. A later analysis showed HLA-associated TCR beta chains outstripping equally common others in clonal expansion. Altogether, 150 to 200 TCR beta chains were recorded as cytomegalovirus-associated.

This clone was seen more than once but under ten times. Antigen: not known. Primers for the PCR totalled 60 Vbeta and 13 Jbeta. The repertoire was sequenced with immunoSEQ multiplex PCR; TCRdb's copy has only in-frame clones and lacks some. Here the sample spans about 160,000 clones, 80% being singletons. With V trimmed by 2 bases and J by 0 bases, 4 bases remained unmatched. CDR3 length: 15 amino acids. The germline V gene has CDR1 ENHRY and CDR2 SYGVKD. This chain uses TRBV10-3 with TRBJ2-7, with 7 bases identical to TRBD1. Input material: PBMCs. The clonotype originates from a woman in her forties or fifties in good health and CMV-seronegative. CDR3 sequence (DNA): TGTGCCATCAGTGAGCCGGGACAGAGCTCCTACGAGCAGTACTTC. Protein product: CAISEPGQSSYEQYF.